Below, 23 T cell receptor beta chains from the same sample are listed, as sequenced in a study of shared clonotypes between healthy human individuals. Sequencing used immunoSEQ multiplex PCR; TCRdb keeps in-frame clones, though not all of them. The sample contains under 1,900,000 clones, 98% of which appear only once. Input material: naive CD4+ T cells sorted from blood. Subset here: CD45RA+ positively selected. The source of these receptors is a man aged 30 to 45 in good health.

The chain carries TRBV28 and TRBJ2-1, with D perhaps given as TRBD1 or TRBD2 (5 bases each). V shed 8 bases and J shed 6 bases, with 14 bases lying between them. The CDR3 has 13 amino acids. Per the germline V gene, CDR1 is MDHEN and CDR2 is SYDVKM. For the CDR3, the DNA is TGTGCCAGCGTAGGAAGGGACCTCAATGAGCAGTTCTTC. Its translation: CASVGRDLNEQFF. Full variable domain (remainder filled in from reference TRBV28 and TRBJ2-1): DVKVTQSSRYLVKRTGEKVFLECVQDMDHENMFWYRQDPGLGLRLIYFSYDVKMKEKGDIPEGYSVSREKKERFSLILESASTNQTSMYLCASVGRDLNEQFFGPGTRLTVL.

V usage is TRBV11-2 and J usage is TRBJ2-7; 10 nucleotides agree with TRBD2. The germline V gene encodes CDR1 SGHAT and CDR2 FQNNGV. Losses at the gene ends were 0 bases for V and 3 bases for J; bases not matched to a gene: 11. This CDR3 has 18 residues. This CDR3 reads CASSLEIAGGFYGYEQYF. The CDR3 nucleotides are TGTGCCAGCAGCTTAGAAATAGCGGGAGGTTTCTACGGCTACGAGCAGTACTTC.

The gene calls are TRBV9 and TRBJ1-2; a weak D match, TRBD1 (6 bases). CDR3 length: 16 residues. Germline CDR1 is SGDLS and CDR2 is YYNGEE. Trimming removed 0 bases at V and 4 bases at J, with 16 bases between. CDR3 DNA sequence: TGTGCCAGCAGCGTAGACTCCGGGGGCGTTGGCTATGGCTACACCTTC. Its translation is CASSVDSGGVGYGYTF.

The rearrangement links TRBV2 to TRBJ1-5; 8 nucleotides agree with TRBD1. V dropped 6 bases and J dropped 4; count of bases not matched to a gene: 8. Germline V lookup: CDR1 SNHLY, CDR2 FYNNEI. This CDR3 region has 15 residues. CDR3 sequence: CASRMTGVGNQPQHF. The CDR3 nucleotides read TGTGCCAGCAGGATGACAGGGGTGGGAAATCAGCCCCAGCATTTT.

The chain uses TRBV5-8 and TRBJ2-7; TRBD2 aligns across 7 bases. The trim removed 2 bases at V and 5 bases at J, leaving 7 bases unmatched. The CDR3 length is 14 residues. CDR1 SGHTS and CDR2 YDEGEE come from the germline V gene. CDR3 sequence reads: CASSFIARENEQYF. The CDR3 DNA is TGTGCCAGCAGCTTCATCGCGCGGGAGAACGAGCAGTACTTC. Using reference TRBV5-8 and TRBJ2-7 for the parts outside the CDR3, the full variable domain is EAGVTQSPTHLIKTRGQQATLRCSPISGHTSVYWYQQALGLGLQFLLWYDEGEERNRGNFPPRFSGRQFPNYSSELNVNALELEDSALYLCASSFIARENEQYFGPGTRLTVT.

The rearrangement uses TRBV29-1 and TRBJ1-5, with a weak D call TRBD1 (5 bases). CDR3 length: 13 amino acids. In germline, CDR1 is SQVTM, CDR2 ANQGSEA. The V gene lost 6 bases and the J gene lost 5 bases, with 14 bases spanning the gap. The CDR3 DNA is TGCAGCGTGGGGATGGGGCGGGATCAGCCCCAGCATTTT. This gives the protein CSVGMGRDQPQHF. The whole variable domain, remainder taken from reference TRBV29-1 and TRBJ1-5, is SAVISQKPSRDICQRGTSLTIQCQVDSQVTMMFWYRQQPGQSLTLIATANQGSEATYESGFVIDKFPISRPNLTFSTLTVSNMSPEDSSIYLCSVGMGRDQPQHFGDGTRLSIL.

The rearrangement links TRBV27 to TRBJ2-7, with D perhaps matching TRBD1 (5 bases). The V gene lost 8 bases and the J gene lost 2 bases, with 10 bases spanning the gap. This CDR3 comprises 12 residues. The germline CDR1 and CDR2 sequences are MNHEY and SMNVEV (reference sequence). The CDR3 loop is CASRGAAYEQYF. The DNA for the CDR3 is TGTGCCAGCCGTGGGGCAGCCTACGAGCAGTACTTC.

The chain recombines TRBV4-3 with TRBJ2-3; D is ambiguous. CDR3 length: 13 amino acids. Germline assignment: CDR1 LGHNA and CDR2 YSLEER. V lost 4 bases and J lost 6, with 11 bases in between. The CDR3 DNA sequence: TGCGCCAGCAGCCTTAAACGAGTCGATACGCAGTATTTT. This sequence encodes CASSLKRVDTQYF.

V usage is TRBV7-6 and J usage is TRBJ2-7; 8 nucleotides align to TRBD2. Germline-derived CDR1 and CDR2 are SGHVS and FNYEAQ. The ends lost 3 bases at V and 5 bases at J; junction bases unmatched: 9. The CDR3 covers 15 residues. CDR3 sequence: CASSLSGSTSNEQYF. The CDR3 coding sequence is TGTGCCAGCAGCTTGAGCGGGAGTACTTCCAACGAGCAGTACTTC.

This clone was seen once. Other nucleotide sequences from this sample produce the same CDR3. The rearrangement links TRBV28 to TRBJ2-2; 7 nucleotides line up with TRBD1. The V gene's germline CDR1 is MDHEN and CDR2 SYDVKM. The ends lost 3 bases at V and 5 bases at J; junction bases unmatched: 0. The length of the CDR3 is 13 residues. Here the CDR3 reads CASSLTGTGELFF. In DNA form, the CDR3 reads TGTGCCAGCAGTTTGACAGGGACCGGGGAGCTGTTTTTT.

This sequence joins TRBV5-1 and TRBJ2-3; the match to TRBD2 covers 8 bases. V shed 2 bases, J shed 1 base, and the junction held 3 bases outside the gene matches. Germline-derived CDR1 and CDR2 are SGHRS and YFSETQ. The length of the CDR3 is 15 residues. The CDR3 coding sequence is TGCGCCAGCAGCTTTGCGGGAGGACGCACAGATACGCAGTATTTT. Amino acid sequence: CASSFAGGRTDTQYF.

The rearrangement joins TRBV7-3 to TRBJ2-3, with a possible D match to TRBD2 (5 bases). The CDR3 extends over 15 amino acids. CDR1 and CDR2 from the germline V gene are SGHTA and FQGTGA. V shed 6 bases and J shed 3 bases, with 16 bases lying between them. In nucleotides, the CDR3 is TGTGCCAGCAGGCCAAGCGGAGTCGGGACAGATACGCAGTATTTT. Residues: CASRPSGVGTDTQYF.

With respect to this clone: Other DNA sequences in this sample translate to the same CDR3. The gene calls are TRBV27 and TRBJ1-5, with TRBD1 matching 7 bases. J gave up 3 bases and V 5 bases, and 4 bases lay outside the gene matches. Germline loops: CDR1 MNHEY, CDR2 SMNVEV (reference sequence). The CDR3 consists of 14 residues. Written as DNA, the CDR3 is TGTGCCAGCAGTCGTGGACAGGACAATCAGCCCCAGCATTTT. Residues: CASSRGQDNQPQHF.

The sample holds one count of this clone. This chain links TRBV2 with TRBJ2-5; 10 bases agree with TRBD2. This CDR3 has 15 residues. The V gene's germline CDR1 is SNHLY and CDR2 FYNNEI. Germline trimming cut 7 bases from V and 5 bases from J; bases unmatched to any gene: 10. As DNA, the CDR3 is TGTGCCAGCACCCGGACTAGCGGAAAGGGTGAGACCCAGTACTTC. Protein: CASTRTSGKGETQYF.

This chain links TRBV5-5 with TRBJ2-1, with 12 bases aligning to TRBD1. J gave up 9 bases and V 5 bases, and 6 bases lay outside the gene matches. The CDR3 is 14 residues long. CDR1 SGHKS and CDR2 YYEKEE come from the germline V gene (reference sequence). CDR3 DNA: TGTGCCAGCAGGCGGGACAGGGGGCGAGGTGAGCAGTTCTTC. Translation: CASRRDRGRGEQFF. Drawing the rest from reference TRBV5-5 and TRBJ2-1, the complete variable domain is DAGVTQSPTHLIKTRGQQVTLRCSPISGHKSVSWYQQVLGQGPQFIFQYYEKEERGRGNFPDRFSARQFPNYSSELNVNALLLGDSALYLCASRRDRGRGEQFFGPGTRLTVL.

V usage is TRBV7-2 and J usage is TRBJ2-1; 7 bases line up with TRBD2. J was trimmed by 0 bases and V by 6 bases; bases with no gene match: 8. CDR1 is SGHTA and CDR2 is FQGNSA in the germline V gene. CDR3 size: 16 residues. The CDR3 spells CASRRRLADSYNEQFF. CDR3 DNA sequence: TGTGCCAGCAGGCGCAGACTAGCAGACTCCTACAATGAGCAGTTCTTC.

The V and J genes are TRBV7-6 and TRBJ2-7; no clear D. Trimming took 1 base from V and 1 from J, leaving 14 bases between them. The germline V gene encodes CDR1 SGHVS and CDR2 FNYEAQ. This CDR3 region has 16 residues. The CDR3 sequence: CASSLVHEGISYEQYF. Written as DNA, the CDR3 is TGTGCCAGCAGCTTAGTACACGAAGGGATATCCTACGAGCAGTACTTC.

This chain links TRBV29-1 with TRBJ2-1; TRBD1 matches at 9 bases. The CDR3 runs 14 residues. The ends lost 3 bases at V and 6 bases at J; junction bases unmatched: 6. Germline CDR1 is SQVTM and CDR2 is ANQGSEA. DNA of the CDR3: TGCAGCGTTGAGCCCGGGACAGGGCTCAATGAGCAGTTCTTC. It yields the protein CSVEPGTGLNEQFF.

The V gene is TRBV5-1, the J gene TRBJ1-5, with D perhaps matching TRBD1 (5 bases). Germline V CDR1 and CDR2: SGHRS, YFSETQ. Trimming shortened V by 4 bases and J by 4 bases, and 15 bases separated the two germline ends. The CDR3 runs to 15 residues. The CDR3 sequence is CASSVGTEDNQPQHF. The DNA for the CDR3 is TGCGCCAGCAGCGTTGGGACGGAAGATAATCAGCCCCAGCATTTT.

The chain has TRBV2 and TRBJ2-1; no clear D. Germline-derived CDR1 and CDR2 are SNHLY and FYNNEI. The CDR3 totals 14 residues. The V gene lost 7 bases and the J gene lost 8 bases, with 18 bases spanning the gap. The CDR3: CASTPMVVGHEQFF. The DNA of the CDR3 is TGTGCCAGCACTCCCATGGTAGTTGGTCATGAGCAGTTCTTC.

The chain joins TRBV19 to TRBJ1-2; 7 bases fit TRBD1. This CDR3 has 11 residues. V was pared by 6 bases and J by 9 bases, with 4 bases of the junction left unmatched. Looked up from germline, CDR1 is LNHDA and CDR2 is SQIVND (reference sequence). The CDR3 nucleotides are TGTGCCAGTAGCCTACAGGGGCGCTACACCTTC. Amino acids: CASSLQGRYTF.

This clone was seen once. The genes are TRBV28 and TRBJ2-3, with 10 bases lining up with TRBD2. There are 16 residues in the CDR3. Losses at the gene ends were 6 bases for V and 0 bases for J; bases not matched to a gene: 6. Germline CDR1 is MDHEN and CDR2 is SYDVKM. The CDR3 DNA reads TGTGCCAGCAGCCGTAGCGGGAGGTCTAGCACAGATACGCAGTATTTT. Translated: CASSRSGRSSTDTQYF.

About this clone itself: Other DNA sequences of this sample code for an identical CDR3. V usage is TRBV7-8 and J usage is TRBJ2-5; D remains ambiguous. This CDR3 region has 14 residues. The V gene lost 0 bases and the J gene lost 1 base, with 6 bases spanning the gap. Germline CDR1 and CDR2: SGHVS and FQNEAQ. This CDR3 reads CASSLAGTQETQYF. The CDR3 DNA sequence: TGTGCCAGCAGCTTAGCAGGCACCCAAGAGACCCAGTACTTC.